This T cell receptor (beta chain) was sequenced in a study of T cells expressing NK-cell markers. Study-level information: Beta-chain profiling covered CD3+CD56+NKG2C+, CD3+CD56+NKG2C- and CD3+CD56-NKG2C+ sorted subsets. Sequenced donors, eight in total, included seven who were HCMV-seropositive and one who was seronegative. Study-wide points: There were a few donors in whom these clonotypes also led the CD3+CD56-NKG2C+ fraction.

The CDR3 contains 13 residues. Germline values: CDR1 MNHEY, CDR2 SMNVEV (reference sequence). 5'RACE template switching built TCR beta cDNA with unique molecular identifiers. TCRdb re-called the 5' RACE reads, yielding one record per CDR3 amino acid sequence without DNA. In all, the sample yields 300,000 to 450,000 distinct CDR3 sequences. Concerning this clonotype: Its antigen is unidentified.

The sequence was obtained from a man aged 18-70 years in good health. The sample was blood T cells: a sorted CD56 or NKG2C T cell subset, CD4+ or CD8+ T cells, or bulk PBMC T cells (not recorded which). This chain joins TRBV27 and TRBJ1-5; TCRdb outputs TRBD1, but without DNA this stays unchecked. CDR3 amino acids: CASSLKGAGPQHF.